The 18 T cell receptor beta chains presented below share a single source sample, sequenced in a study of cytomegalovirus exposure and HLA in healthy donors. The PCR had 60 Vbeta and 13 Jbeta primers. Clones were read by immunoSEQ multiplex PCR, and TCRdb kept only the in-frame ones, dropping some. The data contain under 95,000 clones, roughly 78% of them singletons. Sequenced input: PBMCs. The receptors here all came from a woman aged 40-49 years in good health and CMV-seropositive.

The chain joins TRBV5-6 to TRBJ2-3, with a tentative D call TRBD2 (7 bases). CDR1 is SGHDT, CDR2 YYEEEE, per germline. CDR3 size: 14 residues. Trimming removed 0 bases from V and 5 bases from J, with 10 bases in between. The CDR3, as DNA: TGTGCCAGCAGCTTGGACAGGGAGGGAGATACGCAGTATTTT. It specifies CASSLDREGDTQYF.

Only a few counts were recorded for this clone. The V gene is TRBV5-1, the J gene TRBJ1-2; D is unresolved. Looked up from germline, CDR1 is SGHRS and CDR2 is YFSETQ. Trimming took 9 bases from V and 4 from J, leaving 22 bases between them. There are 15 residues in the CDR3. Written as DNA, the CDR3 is TGCGCCACCAAAGAGGGCCCGTTCACCTCCTATGGCTACACCTTC. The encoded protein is CATKEGPFTSYGYTF.

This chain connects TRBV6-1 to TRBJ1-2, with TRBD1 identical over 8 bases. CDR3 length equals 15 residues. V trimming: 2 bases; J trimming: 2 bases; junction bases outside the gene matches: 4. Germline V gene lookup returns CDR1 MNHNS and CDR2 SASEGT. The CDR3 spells CASSEQTGENYGYTF. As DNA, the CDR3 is TGTGCCAGCAGTGAACAGACAGGGGAGAACTATGGCTACACCTTC.

Written as DNA, the CDR3 is TGTGCCAGCAGTTACAAAAGGGGACAGTCGGGGTACACCTTC. Translation: CASSYKRGQSGYTF. The chain links TRBV6-5 to TRBJ1-2; 7 bases map to TRBD1. Germline CDR1 is MNHEY and CDR2 is SVGAGI. The CDR3 totals 14 residues. J gave up 11 bases and V 2 bases, and 11 bases lay outside the gene matches.

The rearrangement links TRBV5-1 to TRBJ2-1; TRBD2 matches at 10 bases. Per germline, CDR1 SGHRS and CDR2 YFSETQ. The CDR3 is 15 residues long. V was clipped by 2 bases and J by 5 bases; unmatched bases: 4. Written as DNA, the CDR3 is TGCGCCAGCAGCTTAGCGGGGGGGCCCGACAATGAGCAGTTCTTC. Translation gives CASSLAGGPDNEQFF.

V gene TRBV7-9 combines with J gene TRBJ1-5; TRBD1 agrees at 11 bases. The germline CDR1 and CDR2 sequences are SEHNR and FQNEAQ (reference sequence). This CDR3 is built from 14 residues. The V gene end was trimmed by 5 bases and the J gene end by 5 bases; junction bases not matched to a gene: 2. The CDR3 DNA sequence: TGTGCCAGCAGCCGGGACAGGGGGGATCAGCCCCAGCATTTT. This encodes CASSRDRGDQPQHF.

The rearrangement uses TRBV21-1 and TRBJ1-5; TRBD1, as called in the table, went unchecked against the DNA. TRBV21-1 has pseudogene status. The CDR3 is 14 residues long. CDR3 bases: TGTGCCAGCAGCAAACACAGGGGGCATCAGCCCCAGCATTTT. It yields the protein CASSKHRGHQPQHF.

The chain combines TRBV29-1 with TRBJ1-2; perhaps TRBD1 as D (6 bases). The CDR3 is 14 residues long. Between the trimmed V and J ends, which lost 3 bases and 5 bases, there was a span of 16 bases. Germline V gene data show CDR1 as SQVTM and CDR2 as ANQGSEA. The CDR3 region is CSVELDSALYGYTF. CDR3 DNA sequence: TGCAGCGTTGAGTTGGACAGCGCTTTATATGGCTACACCTTC.

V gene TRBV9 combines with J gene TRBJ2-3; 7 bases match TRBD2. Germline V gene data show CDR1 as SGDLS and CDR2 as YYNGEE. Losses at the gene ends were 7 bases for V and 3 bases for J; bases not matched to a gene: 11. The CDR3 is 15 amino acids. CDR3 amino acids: CASSRTSSPTDTQYF. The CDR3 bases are TGTGCCAGCTCCCGGACTAGTTCCCCGACAGATACGCAGTATTTT.

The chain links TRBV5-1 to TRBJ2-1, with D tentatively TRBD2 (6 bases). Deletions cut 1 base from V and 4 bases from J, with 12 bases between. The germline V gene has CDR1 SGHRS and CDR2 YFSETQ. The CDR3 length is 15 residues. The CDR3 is CASSLKGTGYNEQFF. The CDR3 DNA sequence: TGCGCCAGCAGCTTGAAAGGGACTGGGTACAATGAGCAGTTCTTC.

The CDR3 protein is CASSRTSGGYNEQFF. DNA for the CDR3: TGTGCCAGCAGTCGGACTAGCGGGGGGTACAATGAGCAGTTCTTC. The V call is TRBV2, the J call TRBJ2-1, with 14 positions matching TRBD2. Germline lookup yields CDR1 SNHLY and CDR2 FYNNEI. V gave up 5 bases and J gave up 4 bases; unmatched junction bases: 1. The CDR3 totals 15 residues.

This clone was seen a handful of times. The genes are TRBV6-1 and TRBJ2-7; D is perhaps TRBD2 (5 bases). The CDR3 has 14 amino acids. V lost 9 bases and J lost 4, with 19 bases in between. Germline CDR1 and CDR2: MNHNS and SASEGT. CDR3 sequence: CASRYSPEGYEQYF. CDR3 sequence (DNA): TGTGCCAGTAGGTACAGTCCCGAGGGTTACGAGCAGTACTTC.

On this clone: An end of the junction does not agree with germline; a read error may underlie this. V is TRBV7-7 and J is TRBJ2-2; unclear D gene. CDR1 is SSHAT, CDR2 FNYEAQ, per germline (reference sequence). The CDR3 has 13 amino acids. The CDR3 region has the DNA TGTGCTAGCAGCCCGTCCCAGGCCGGGGAGCTGTTTTTT. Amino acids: CASSPSQAGELFF.

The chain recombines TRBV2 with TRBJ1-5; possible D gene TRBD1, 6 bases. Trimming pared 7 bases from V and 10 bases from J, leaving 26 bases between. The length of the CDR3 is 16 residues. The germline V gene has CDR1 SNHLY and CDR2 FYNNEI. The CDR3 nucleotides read TGTGCCAGCACCGATGGGGGGCGGGGGAAATTTGATCCCCAGCATTTT. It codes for CASTDGGRGKFDPQHF.

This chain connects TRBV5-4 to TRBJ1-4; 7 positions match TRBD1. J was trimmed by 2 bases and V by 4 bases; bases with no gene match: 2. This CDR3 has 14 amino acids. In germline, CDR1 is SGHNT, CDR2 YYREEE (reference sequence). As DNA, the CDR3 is TGTGCCAGCAGCCTACAGGGGACTAATGAAAAACTGTTTTTT. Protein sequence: CASSLQGTNEKLFF.

This CDR3 reads CASSQVLAGGSEETQYF. The CDR3 nucleotides are TGTGCCAGCAGCCAAGTGTTAGCGGGGGGCTCCGAAGAGACCCAGTACTTC. The rearrangement links TRBV4-2 to TRBJ2-5, with TRBD2 matching over 10 bases. The V and J ends lost 1 base and 3 bases, in that order; junction bases with no gene match: 8. This CDR3 is 17 amino acids long. From germline, CDR1 is LGHNA and CDR2 YNFKEQ.

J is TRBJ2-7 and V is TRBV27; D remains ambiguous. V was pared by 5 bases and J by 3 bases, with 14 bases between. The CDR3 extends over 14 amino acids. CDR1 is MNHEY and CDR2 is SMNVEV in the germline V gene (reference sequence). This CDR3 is CASSPQSSIYEQYF. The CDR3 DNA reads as TGTGCCAGCAGTCCACAGAGTTCAATCTACGAGCAGTACTTC.

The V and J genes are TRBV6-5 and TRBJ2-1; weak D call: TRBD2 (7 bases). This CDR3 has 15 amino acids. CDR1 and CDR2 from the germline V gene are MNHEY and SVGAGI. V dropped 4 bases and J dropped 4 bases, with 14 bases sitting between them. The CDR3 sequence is CASSFGRGGYNEQFF. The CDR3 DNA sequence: TGTGCCAGCAGTTTCGGCAGGGGAGGGTACAATGAGCAGTTCTTC.